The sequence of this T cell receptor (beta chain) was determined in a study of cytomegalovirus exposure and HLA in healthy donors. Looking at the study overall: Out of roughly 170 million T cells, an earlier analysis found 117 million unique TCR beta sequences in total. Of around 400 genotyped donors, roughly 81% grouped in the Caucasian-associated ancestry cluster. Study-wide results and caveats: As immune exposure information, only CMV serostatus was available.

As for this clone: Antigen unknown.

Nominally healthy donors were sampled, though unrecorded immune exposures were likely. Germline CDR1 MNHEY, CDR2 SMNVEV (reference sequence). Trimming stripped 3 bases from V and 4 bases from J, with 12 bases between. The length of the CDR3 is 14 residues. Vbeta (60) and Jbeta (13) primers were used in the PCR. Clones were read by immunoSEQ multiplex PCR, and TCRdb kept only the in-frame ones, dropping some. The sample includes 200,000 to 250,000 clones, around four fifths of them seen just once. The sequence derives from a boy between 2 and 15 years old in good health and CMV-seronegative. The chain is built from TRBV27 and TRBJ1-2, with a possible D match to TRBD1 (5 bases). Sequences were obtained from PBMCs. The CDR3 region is CASSLRGKGYGYTF. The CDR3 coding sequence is TGTGCCAGCAGTTTGCGGGGGAAGGGCTATGGCTACACCTTC.